The T cell receptor beta chain described here comes from a study of T cells in Graves' hyperthyroidism and ophthalmopathy. Amplified regions were TCR beta CDR3 sequences from RNA transcripts. When the TCR CDR3 underwent first-round RT-PCR, the HTBI primer set was used. In TCRdb, the multiplex PCR reads were re-called with MiXCR into one record per CDR3 protein. The repertoire holds more than 550,000 distinct CDR3 sequences, with under 20% as singletons. Between the trimmed V and J ends, which lost 6 bases and 6 bases, there was a span of 14 bases. The CDR3 covers 14 residues. The source of this sequence is a woman aged 45-59 years with Graves' hyperthyroidism that later progressed to Graves' ophthalmopathy. The sample taken for sequencing was blood. The chain joins TRBV12-3 or TRBV12-4 to TRBJ2-2, with a weak D call TRBD2 (5 bases). The DNA of the CDR3 is TGTGCCAGCAGCAAAAATAGCGTACCCGGGGAGCTGTTTTTT. Protein sequence: CASSKNSVPGELFF.